These 27 T cell receptor beta chains originate from one sample sequenced in a study of T-cell memory formation after mild COVID-19. TCRdb used MiXCR to reprocess the 5' RACE reads, holding one entry per CDR3 protein. The sample gives some 150,000 distinct CDR3 sequences, about 5.5% of which show up once; under 2.5% is in the top ten. Sequencing was carried out using PBMCs or a T cell subset sorted from them (not recorded which). The receptor source for this set is an adult woman who had mild COVID-19 (a few samples of this study predate the infection). Cell type and time point are not known.

This clonotype was observed at least ten times. The chain's CDR3 is CASSSLGTSGTQQYF. CDR3 in DNA: TGTGCCAGCAGTTCCCTCGGGACTAGCGGTACGCAGCAGTACTTC. The rearrangement uses TRBV6-5 and TRBJ2-7; 11 bases align to TRBD2. Germline CDR1 reads MNHEY; CDR2 reads SVGAGI. With 4 bases clipped from V and 8 bases from J, the junction kept 10 bases outside the gene matches. The CDR3 covers 15 residues.

This clonotype was detected only a few times. The chain combines TRBV3-1 with TRBJ1-5; no firm D call. This CDR3 region has 15 residues. V was shortened by 0 bases and J by 7 bases, with 13 bases between the two germline ends. Germline V gives CDR1 LGHDT, CDR2 YNNKEL (reference sequence). This chain's CDR3 is CASSQDTGLSQPQHF. The CDR3 nucleotides are TGTGCCAGCAGCCAAGATACGGGGTTGTCGCAGCCCCAGCATTTT.

Ten or more counts support this clonotype. The chain links TRBV20-1 to TRBJ2-1; weak D call: TRBD1 (5 bases). The CDR3 extends over 15 amino acids. The V gene's germline CDR1 is DFQATT and CDR2 SNEGSKA (reference sequence). Between the trimmed V and J ends, which lost 0 bases and 0 bases, there was a span of 9 bases. CDR3 nucleotide sequence: TGCAGTGCTAGAGATCTTAGGGGCTCCTACAATGAGCAGTTCTTC. Encoded protein: CSARDLRGSYNEQFF.

This clonotype occurred many times. This rearrangement joins TRBV12-3 or TRBV12-4 to TRBJ1-2; D call uncertain. The CDR3 extends over 12 amino acids. Trimming removed 5 bases from V and 8 bases from J, with 12 bases in between. The CDR3 nucleotides read TGTGCCAGCAGTCCCGGGGTGGGCGGCTACACCTTC. It yields the protein CASSPGVGGYTF.

This clonotype was seen only a few times. The genes are TRBV3-1 and TRBJ2-3, with 13 bases identical to TRBD2. CDR3 length: 17 residues. V lost 4 bases, J lost 1 base, and 5 bases stayed unmatched. From germline, CDR1 is LGHDT and CDR2 YNNKEL (reference sequence). The CDR3 DNA sequence: TGTGCCAGCAGCCTCTGGACTAGCGGGAGCGGCACAGATACGCAGTATTTT. It is translated as CASSLWTSGSGTDTQYF.

The V gene is TRBV29-1, the J gene TRBJ2-3; 13 bases line up with TRBD2. The germline CDR1 and CDR2 sequences are SQVTM and ANQGSEA. The V and J ends lost 1 base and 0 bases, in that order; junction bases with no gene match: 13. The length of the CDR3 is 20 residues. The CDR3 loop is CSVEGRTSGRIWGSTDTQYF. The CDR3 DNA sequence: TGCAGCGTTGAAGGGAGGACTAGCGGGAGAATATGGGGTAGCACAGATACGCAGTATTTT.

There are many counts of this clonotype. V usage is TRBV6-5 and J usage is TRBJ1-4; tentatively, D is TRBD1 (6 bases). Germline V gene sequence: CDR1 MNHEY, CDR2 SVGAGI. Trimming took off 0 bases at V and 7 bases at J, with 12 bases between the two ends. This CDR3 spans 15 amino acids. This chain's CDR3 is CASSYSPGGGEKLFF. The CDR3 DNA sequence: TGTGCCAGCAGTTACTCGCCGGGGGGCGGTGAAAAACTGTTTTTT.

This clonotype was recorded a few times. J is TRBJ2-5 and V is TRBV7-9; 7 nucleotides match TRBD1. The germline V gene has CDR1 SEHNR and CDR2 FQNEAQ (reference sequence). The J segment lost 5 bases and the V segment lost 6 bases, leaving 6 bases of the junction unmatched. CDR3 length: 13 amino acids. This CDR3 reads CASSYRGSETQYF. CDR3 coding DNA: TGTGCCAGCAGTTACAGGGGTAGCGAGACCCAGTACTTC.

This clonotype was picked up many times. V is TRBV7-3 and J is TRBJ2-3; TRBD2 matches 14 bases. V was pared by 5 bases and J by 8 bases, with 15 bases of the junction left unmatched. CDR1 is SGHTA and CDR2 is FQGTGA in the germline V gene. The CDR3 length is 18 residues. The CDR3 region is CASSPAGLAGGSGGTQYF. Written as DNA, the CDR3 is TGTGCCAGCAGCCCAGCCGGACTAGCGGGGGGTAGTGGTGGTACGCAGTATTTT.

This clonotype was observed at least ten times. The chain uses TRBV30 and TRBJ2-1; 9 bases map to TRBD1. This CDR3 is 14 amino acids long. V lost 8 bases to trimming and J lost 3 bases; unmatched junction nucleotides: 8. CDR1 is GTSNPN and CDR2 is SVGIG in the germline V gene (reference sequence). The DNA for the CDR3 is TGTGCCAGATCCACAGGGGGCATCTACAATGAGCAGTTCTTC. It yields the protein CARSTGGIYNEQFF. Full variable domain (outside the CDR3, taken from reference TRBV30 and TRBJ2-1): SQTIHQWPATLVQPVGSPLSLECTVEGTSNPNLYWYRQAAGRGLQLLFYSVGIGQISSEVPQNLSASRPQDRQFILSSKKLLLSDSGFYLCARSTGGIYNEQFFGPGTRLTVL.

As regards this clonotype: A read error is possible here, since a much larger clone lies one base away. The J gene is TRBJ2-3, the V gene TRBV12-3 or TRBV12-4; D unresolved. The CDR3 is 13 residues long. The CDR3 spells CASSFQLTYTQYF. Here the CDR3 DNA reads TGTGCCAGCAGTTTCCAGCTCACATATACGCAGTATTTT.

This clonotype came up many times. The gene calls are TRBV5-6 and TRBJ2-2, with 9 bases matching TRBD1. The CDR3 covers 15 residues. Looked up from germline, CDR1 is SGHDT and CDR2 is YYEEEE. The V segment lost 4 bases and the J segment 5 bases; nucleotides outside the gene matches: 6. CDR3 sequence (DNA): TGTGCCAGCAGCAATGGACAGGGGCTAACCGGGGAGCTGTTTTTT. Translation: CASSNGQGLTGELFF.

This clonotype occurred a few times. The chain is built from TRBV12-3 or TRBV12-4 and TRBJ1-2, with TRBD1 as a possible D gene (5 bases). There are 14 residues in the CDR3. Trimming removed 6 bases at V and 5 bases at J, with 16 bases between. The CDR3 protein is CASSPLGDWYGYTF. The DNA for the CDR3 is TGTGCCAGCAGCCCTCTGGGGGATTGGTATGGCTACACCTTC.

Only a few counts were recorded for this clonotype. V and J are TRBV12-3 or TRBV12-4 and TRBJ2-1; 8 positions match TRBD2. The CDR3 extends over 15 amino acids. The J segment lost 7 bases and the V segment lost 3 bases, leaving 8 bases of the junction unmatched. For the CDR3, the DNA is TGTGCCAGCAGTTTTCCGGCGGGGGGTACGAATGAGCAGTTCTTC. This codes for CASSFPAGGTNEQFF.

Many counts were recorded for this clonotype. V is TRBV7-2 and J is TRBJ2-5; D possibly corresponds to TRBD2 (5 bases). Per germline, CDR1 SGHTA and CDR2 FQGNSA. The CDR3 runs to 13 residues. Trimming removed 7 bases from V and 3 bases from J, with 12 bases in between. The DNA for the CDR3 is TGTGCCAGCACCCCTTCGCGGGAAGAGACCCAGTACTTC. This codes for CASTPSREETQYF.

This clonotype was detected many times. The chain has TRBV4-2 and TRBJ2-4, with D uncertain. Germline V lookup: CDR1 LGHNA, CDR2 YNFKEQ. The CDR3 covers 15 residues. Trimming took off 0 bases at V and 0 bases at J, with 6 bases between the two ends. The CDR3 DNA is TGTGCCAGCAGCCAAGATTCACTAGCCAAAAACATTCAGTACTTC. Protein product: CASSQDSLAKNIQYF.

This clonotype occurred a few times. V gene TRBV3-1 combines with J gene TRBJ2-1, with D perhaps TRBD2 (6 bases). The ends were cut back, 4 bases at V and 4 bases at J, with 11 bases in the middle. Germline V CDR1 and CDR2: LGHDT, YNNKEL (reference sequence). The CDR3 spans 14 residues. DNA of the CDR3: TGTGCCAGCAGCCCGCGCGGGGTATACAATGAGCAGTTCTTC. This codes for CASSPRGVYNEQFF.

Only a few counts were recorded for this clonotype. V usage is TRBV7-9 and J usage is TRBJ2-1; TRBD2 matches at 11 bases. V gave up 3 bases and J gave up 2 bases; unmatched junction bases: 0. This CDR3 has 15 residues. Germline loops: CDR1 SEHNR, CDR2 FQNEAQ (reference sequence). This chain's CDR3 is CASSFSGRAYNEQFF. The CDR3 DNA follows: TGTGCCAGCAGCTTTAGCGGGAGGGCCTACAATGAGCAGTTCTTC.

This clonotype was counted only a few times. The V call is TRBV16, the J call TRBJ2-7; the match to TRBD2 covers 8 bases. V dropped 4 bases and J dropped 5; count of bases not matched to a gene: 10. The germline CDR1 and CDR2 sequences are KGHSY and FQNENV. The CDR3 length is 15 residues. The CDR3 loop is CASSRYSGTSHEQYF. DNA for the CDR3: TGTGCCAGCAGCCGATATTCCGGGACTAGTCACGAGCAGTACTTC.

This clonotype came up many times. This sequence joins TRBV5-1 and TRBJ1-1; a possible D gene is TRBD1 (6 bases). Trimming removed 1 base at V and 1 base at J, with 8 bases between. Germline V gene data show CDR1 as SGHRS and CDR2 as YFSETQ. The CDR3 sequence is 14 residues long. The CDR3: CASSLWTANTEAFF. CDR3 bases: TGCGCCAGCAGCTTGTGGACAGCGAACACTGAAGCTTTCTTT. Full variable domain (outside the CDR3, taken from reference TRBV5-1 and TRBJ1-1): KAGVTQTPRYLIKTRGQQVTLSCSPISGHRSVSWYQQTPGQGLQFLFEYFSETQRNKGNFPGRFSGRQFSNSRSEMNVSTLELGDSALYLCASSLWTANTEAFFGQGTRLTVV.

This clonotype was detected only a few times. This chain uses TRBV4-3 with TRBJ2-2; 11 bases match TRBD2. This CDR3 has 20 amino acids. Germline V gene sequence: CDR1 LGHNA, CDR2 YSLEER. J gave up 4 bases and V 4 bases, and 17 bases lay outside the gene matches. This chain's CDR3 is CASSLRPPEWLAGGTGELFF. The CDR3 bases are TGCGCCAGCAGCCTGCGACCGCCGGAGTGGCTAGCGGGAGGCACCGGGGAGCTGTTTTTT.

This clonotype was recorded at least ten times. DNA of the CDR3: TGCAGTGCTAGAGATAACACCTCCCCCACCAAAGAGACCCAGTACTTC. The encoded protein is CSARDNTSPTKETQYF. The V and J genes are TRBV20-1 and TRBJ2-5; D unresolved. Trimming cost V 0 bases and J 3 bases, with 17 bases left between them. This CDR3 region has 16 residues. Looked up from germline, CDR1 is DFQATT and CDR2 is SNEGSKA (reference sequence).

The table lists this clonotype with many counts. This chain joins TRBV3-1 and TRBJ2-1, with 12 bases lining up with TRBD2. The CDR3 sequence is 14 residues long. Per the germline V gene, CDR1 is LGHDT and CDR2 is YNNKEL (reference sequence). V lost 10 bases, J lost 4 bases, and 5 bases stayed unmatched. In DNA form, the CDR3 reads TGTGCCACCTCGACTAGCGGGGGTTACAATGAGCAGTTCTTC. Translating it yields CATSTSGGYNEQFF.

This clonotype was seen at least ten times. The chain couples TRBV5-1 to TRBJ2-5, with 10 bases identical to TRBD2. V was clipped by 5 bases and J by 1 base; unmatched bases: 11. Germline CDR1 and CDR2: SGHRS and YFSETQ. This CDR3 spans 17 amino acids. The CDR3 here is CASRKNLAGALQETQYF. CDR3 in DNA: TGCGCCAGCAGGAAGAATCTAGCGGGGGCCCTCCAAGAGACCCAGTACTTC.

V gene TRBV7-9 combines with J gene TRBJ1-2; D is unresolved. Looked up from germline, CDR1 is SEHNR and CDR2 is FQNEAQ (reference sequence). The V gene lost 5 bases and the J gene lost 5 bases, with 24 bases spanning the gap. The length of the CDR3 is 17 residues. The CDR3 here is CASSRSYGAGNGYGYTF. CDR3 nucleotide sequence: TGTGCCAGCAGCCGATCTTATGGAGCAGGCAATGGTTATGGCTACACCTTC.

The chain is built from TRBV18 and TRBJ2-5, with a tentative D call TRBD2 (5 bases). The CDR3 consists of 14 residues. The germline gives CDR1 KGHSH, CDR2 LQKENI. V was clipped by 6 bases and J by 4 bases, with 15 bases between them. CDR3 amino acids: CASSGWLAGETQYF. The CDR3 DNA follows: TGTGCCAGCTCCGGGTGGCTGGCGGGAGAGACCCAGTACTTC.

The rearrangement uses TRBV4-3 and TRBJ2-3, with D possibly TRBD1 on 5 matching bases. Germline lookup yields CDR1 LGHNA and CDR2 YSLEER. The CDR3 spans 15 residues. Trimming left V 0 bases short and J 6 bases short, with 13 bases between. Here the CDR3 reads CASSQDRQGWDTQYF. The DNA of the CDR3 is TGCGCCAGCAGCCAAGATCGGCAGGGCTGGGATACGCAGTATTTT.